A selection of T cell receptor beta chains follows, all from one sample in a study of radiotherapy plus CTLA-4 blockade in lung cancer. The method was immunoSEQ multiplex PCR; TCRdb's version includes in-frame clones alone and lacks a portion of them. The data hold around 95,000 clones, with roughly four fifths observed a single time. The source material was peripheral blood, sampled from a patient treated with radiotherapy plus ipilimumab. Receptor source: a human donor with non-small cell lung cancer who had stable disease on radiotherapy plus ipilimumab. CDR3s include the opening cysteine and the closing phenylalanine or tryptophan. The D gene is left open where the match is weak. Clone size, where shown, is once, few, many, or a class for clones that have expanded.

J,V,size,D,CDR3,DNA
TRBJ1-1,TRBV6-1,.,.,CASSERQGTEAFF,TGTGCCAGCAGTGAAAGGCAGGGCACTGAAGCTTTCTTT
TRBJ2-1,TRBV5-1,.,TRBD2,CASSHTSGRAPSNEQFF,TGCGCCAGCAGCCACACTAGCGGGAGGGCCCCAAGCAATGAGCAGTTCTTC
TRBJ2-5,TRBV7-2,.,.,CASSSTSGETQYF,TGTGCCAGCAGCTCGACCTCCGGGGAGACCCAGTACTTC
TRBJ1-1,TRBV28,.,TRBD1,CASTRPGTGVGNTEAFF,TGTGCCAGCACTCGTCCCGGGACAGGGGTCGGGAACACTGAAGCTTTCTTT
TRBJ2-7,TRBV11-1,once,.,CASSSPTGEQYF,TGTGCCAGCAGCTCCCCTACCGGGGAGCAGTACTTC
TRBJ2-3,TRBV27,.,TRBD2,CASSTSGRAAPDTQYF,TGTGCCAGCAGTACAAGCGGGAGGGCCGCTCCAGATACGCAGTATTTT
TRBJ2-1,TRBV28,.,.,CASSSRPNEQFF,TGTGCCAGCAGTAGTAGGCCCAATGAGCAGTTCTTC
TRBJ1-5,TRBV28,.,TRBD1,CASSLPGTGFGPQHF,TGTGCCAGCAGTTTACCCGGGACAGGGTTCGGGCCCCAGCATTTT
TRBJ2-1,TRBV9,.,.,CASSVGGHEQFF,TGTGCCAGCAGCGTAGGGGGTCATGAGCAGTTCTTC
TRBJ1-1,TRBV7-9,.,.,CASSLPTGGAAFF,TGTGCCAGCAGCTTACCAACCGGGGGGGCGGCTTTCTTT
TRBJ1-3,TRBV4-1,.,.,CASSQVGGFWGSGNTIYF,TGCGCCAGCAGCCAAGTAGGAGGTTTCTGGGGGTCTGGAAACACCATATATTTT
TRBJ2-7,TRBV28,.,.,CATNIDSSHEQYF,TGTGCCACCAATATCGACAGTTCCCACGAGCAGTACTTC
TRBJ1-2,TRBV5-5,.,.,CASSLPDLYGYTF,TGTGCCAGCAGCTTGCCTGACCTCTATGGCTACACCTTC
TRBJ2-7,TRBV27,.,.,CASSARIPGIEQYF,TGTGCCAGCAGTGCGCGAATTCCAGGGATCGAGCAGTACTTC
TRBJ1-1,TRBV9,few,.,CASSVGGSGHPNTEAFF,TGTGCCAGCAGCGTAGGGGGCTCGGGACACCCGAACACTGAAGCTTTCTTT
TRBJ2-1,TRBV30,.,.,CAWGIMEGLKFF,TGTGCCTGGGGGATAATGGAGGGTTTGAAGTTCTTC
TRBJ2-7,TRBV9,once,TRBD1,CASSPRTGANEQYF,TGTGCCAGCAGCCCTAGGACAGGGGCGAACGAGCAGTACTTC
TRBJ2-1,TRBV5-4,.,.,CASSLGPPVNEQFF,TGTGCCAGCAGCTTGGGCCCCCCTGTCAATGAGCAGTTCTTC
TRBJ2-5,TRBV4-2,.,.,CASSPWGSVQETQYF,TGTGCCAGCAGCCCGTGGGGATCGGTCCAAGAGACCCAGTACTTC
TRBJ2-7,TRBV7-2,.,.,CASGQPSSYEQYF,TGTGCCAGCGGGCAGCCCAGCTCCTACGAGCAGTACTTC
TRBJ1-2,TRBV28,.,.,CASSLGRHYGYTF,TGTGCCAGCAGTTTGGGACGGCACTATGGCTACACCTTC
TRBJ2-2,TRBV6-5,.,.,CASSYLGQNTGELFF,TGTGCCAGCAGTTACCTGGGACAGAACACCGGGGAGCTGTTTTTT
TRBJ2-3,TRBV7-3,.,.,CASSASGMGDTQYF,TGTGCCAGCAGCGCCAGCGGAATGGGGGATACGCAGTATTTT
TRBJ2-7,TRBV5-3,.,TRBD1,CASSGTGSQQYF,TGTGCCAGCAGCGGGACAGGGAGCCAGCAGTACTTC
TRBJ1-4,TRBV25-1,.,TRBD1,CASNTPTGGDEKLFF,TGTGCCAGCAACACTCCGACAGGGGGCGATGAAAAACTGTTTTTT
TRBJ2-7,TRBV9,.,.,CASSPEGRGVWGQYF,TGTGCCAGCAGCCCCGAAGGCAGAGGGGTGTGGGGGCAGTACTTC
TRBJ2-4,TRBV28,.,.,CASSLLRLAKNIQYF,TGTGCCAGCAGTTTGTTGCGGCTAGCCAAAAACATTCAGTACTTC
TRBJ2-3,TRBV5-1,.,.,CASSLNTGATDTQYF,TGCGCCAGCAGCTTGAATACGGGAGCGACAGATACGCAGTATTTT
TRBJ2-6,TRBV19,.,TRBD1,CASSQDRPLSGANVLTF,TGTGCCAGTAGCCAGGACAGGCCCCTCTCTGGGGCCAACGTCCTGACTTTC
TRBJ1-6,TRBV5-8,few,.,CASSLSGNANSPLHF,TGTGCCAGCAGCTTGTCGGGTAACGCAAATTCACCCCTCCACTTT
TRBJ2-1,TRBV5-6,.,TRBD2,CASSLPGLAGTSYNEQFF,TGTGCCAGCAGCTTACCGGGACTAGCGGGCACTTCCTACAATGAGCAGTTCTTC
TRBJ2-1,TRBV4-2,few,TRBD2,CASSPPGLAGGVNEQFF,TGTGCCAGCAGCCCCCCCGGACTAGCGGGGGGGGTCAATGAGCAGTTCTTC
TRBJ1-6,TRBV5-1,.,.,CASSLAGTGRNSPLHF,TGCGCCAGCAGCTTGGCAGGGACGGGGAGGAATTCACCCCTCCACTTT
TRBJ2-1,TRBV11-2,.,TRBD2,CASSRRGTRGNEQFF,TGTGCCAGCAGCCGTAGGGGGACTAGGGGCAATGAGCAGTTCTTC
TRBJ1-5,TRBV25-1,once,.,CASSGRGVLQPQHF,TGTGCCAGCAGTGGGAGGGGGGTTTTACAGCCCCAGCATTTT
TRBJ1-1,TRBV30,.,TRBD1,CAWSGGQGTNTEAFF,TGTGCCTGGAGTGGGGGACAGGGGACGAACACTGAAGCTTTCTTT
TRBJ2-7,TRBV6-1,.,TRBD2,CASRALAGDPYEQYF,TGTGCCAGCAGGGCCCTAGCGGGAGACCCCTACGAGCAGTACTTC
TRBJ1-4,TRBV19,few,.,CASRSPGHINEKLFF,TGTGCCAGTAGATCACCGGGCCATATAAATGAAAAACTGTTTTTT
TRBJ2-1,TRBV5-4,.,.,CASSSPRESSYNEQFF,TGTGCCAGCAGCTCCCCCCGTGAGAGCTCCTACAATGAGCAGTTCTTC
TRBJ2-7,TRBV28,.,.,CASSLFSVYEQYF,TGTGCCAGCAGTTTATTTTCCGTCTACGAGCAGTACTTC
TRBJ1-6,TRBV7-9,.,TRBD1,CASSARQGTVSPLHF,TGTGCCAGCAGCGCCAGACAGGGGACGGTCTCACCCCTCCACTTT
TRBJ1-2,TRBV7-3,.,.,CASSTTVLYGYTF,TGTGCCAGCAGCACGACAGTACTCTATGGCTACACCTTC
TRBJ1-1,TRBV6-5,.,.,CASSYSRGSNTEAFF,TGTGCCAGCAGTTACTCGAGGGGTTCGAACACTGAAGCTTTCTTT
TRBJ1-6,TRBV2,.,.,CASSRESPLHF,TGTGCCAGCTCGAGGGAATCACCCCTCCACTTT
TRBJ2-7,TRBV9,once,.,CASSSPGVGWSYEQYF,TGTGCCAGCAGCTCCCCCGGTGTAGGGTGGTCCTACGAGCAGTACTTC
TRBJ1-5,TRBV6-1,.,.,CASDPGHSNQPQHF,TGTGCCAGCGATCCGGGACACAGCAATCAGCCCCAGCATTTT
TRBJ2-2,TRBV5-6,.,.,CASSSTGVRENTGELFF,TGTGCCAGCAGCTCTACGGGGGTGCGGGAAAACACCGGGGAGCTGTTTTTT
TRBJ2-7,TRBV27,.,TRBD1,CASSFQGAHEQYF,TGTGCCAGCAGTTTTCAGGGGGCCCACGAGCAGTACTTC